The clone carrying this T cell receptor beta chain was picked up many times. Its antigen is not known. Under the authors' procedure: Construction of a distant-metastasis classifier for papillary thyroid cancer relied on CDR3 differences across clinicopathological groups. With MiXCR, TCRdb reprocessed the PCR reads. These V and J calls rely on TCRdb rather than the paper's analysis. The repertoire has roughly 30,000 clones, 15% to 20% of them found once; the top ten carry over 9.5%. The entry originates in a study of metastatic and nonmetastatic thyroid tumors. The overall study: From malignant and benign thyroid patients, repertoires in blood and in tumor or nodule tissue were compared.

Before thyroid surgery, none of the patients had received any treatment. General observations from the study: According to reports, the diversity of TCR beta was significantly higher in malignant thyroid tumors than in benign nodules, and this held in both blood and tumor samples.

The sequenced sample consisted of blood. The clonotype comes from a female donor with papillary thyroid cancer or a benign thyroid nodule (not recorded which). Some clones in this sample may be carry-over from other donors' samples.

CDR3 sequence reads: CATRLQETQYF. CDR3 DNA: TGTGCCACGCGCCTCCAAGAGACCCAGTACTTC. The chain uses TRBV10-3 and TRBJ2-5; D is unclear. CDR3 length equals 11 residues. Trimming took off 10 bases at V and 1 base at J, with 7 bases between the two ends. Germline V lookup: CDR1 ENHRY, CDR2 SYGVKD.